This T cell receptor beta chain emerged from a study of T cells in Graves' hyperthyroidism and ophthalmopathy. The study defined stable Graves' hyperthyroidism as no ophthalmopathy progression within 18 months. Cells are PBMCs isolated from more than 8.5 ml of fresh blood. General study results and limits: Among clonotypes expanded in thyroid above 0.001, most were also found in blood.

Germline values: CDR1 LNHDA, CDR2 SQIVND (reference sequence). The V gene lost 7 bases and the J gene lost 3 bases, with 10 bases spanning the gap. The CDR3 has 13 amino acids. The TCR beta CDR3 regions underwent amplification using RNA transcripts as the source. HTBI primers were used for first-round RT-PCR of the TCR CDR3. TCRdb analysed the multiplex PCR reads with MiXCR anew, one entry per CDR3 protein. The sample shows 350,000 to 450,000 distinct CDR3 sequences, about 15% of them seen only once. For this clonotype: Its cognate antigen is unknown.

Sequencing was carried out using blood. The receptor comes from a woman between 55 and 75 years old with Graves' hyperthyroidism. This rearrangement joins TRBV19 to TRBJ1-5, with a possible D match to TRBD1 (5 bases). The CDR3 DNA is TGTGCCAGTATGGCAGGGATCAATCAGCCCCAGCATTTT. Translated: CASMAGINQPQHF.